The entry that follows covers one T cell receptor (beta chain) sequence. Antigen specificity is unknown. This sample stems from a study of monozygotic twins with inflammatory bowel disease. The CDR3 consists of 14 residues. Germline lookup yields CDR1 SGHDT and CDR2 YYEEEE. Samples each yielded cDNA through eight separate reactions. Amplification used two nested PCRs: around 15 cycles, then 8 to 10 cycles, on TCRalpha/TCRbeta cDNA. Using the 5' RACE reads, TCRdb records one entry per CDR3 protein without DNA. This specimen shows 350,000 to 400,000 distinct CDR3 sequences; the ten leading clones hold 2.5% to 3%. General study results and limits: The existence of one strong signal or clonotype linked to IBD lacked support.

V is TRBV5-6 and J is TRBJ2-4; there is no DNA to check the TCRdb D call of TRBD1. Input material: blood. The clonotype originates from a human donor with ulcerative colitis or Crohn's disease, or a healthy co-twin of an affected twin (not recorded which). The CDR3 region is CASSWGTGENIQYF.